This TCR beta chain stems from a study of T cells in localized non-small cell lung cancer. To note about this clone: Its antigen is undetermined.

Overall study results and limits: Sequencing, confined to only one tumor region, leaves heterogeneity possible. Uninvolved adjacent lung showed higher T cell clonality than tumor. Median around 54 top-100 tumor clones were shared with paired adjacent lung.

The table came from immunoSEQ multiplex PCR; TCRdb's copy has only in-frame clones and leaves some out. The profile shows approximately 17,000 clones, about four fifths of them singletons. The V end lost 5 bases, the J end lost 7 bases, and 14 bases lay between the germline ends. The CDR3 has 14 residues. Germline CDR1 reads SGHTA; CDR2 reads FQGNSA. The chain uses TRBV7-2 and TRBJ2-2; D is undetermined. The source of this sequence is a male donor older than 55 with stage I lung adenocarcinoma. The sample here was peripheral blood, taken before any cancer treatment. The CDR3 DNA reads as TGTGCCAGCAGCCAGACTGGTTTTGTCGGGGAGCTGTTTTTT. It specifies CASSQTGFVGELFF.